Below are 7 T cell receptor beta chains sequenced from a single sample in a study of cytomegalovirus exposure and HLA in healthy donors. Researchers ran the PCR with 60 Vbeta and 13 Jbeta primers. Repertoires were generated with immunoSEQ multiplex PCR, while TCRdb's copy carries only in-frame clones and drops some. The sample comprises around 100,000 clones, around three quarters of which are singletons, and around 4% rests with the top ten. Sequencing was carried out using PBMCs. Receptors were obtained from a female donor in good health and CMV-seropositive.

The V call is TRBV5-1, the J call TRBJ2-3; a weak D match, TRBD1 (5 bases). The germline V and J ends were trimmed by 4 bases and 2 bases, with 11 bases remaining between them. Germline V gives CDR1 SGHRS, CDR2 YFSETQ. The CDR3 totals 14 residues. The CDR3: CASSTGHYTDTQYF. CDR3 bases: TGCGCCAGCAGCACCGGACACTACACAGATACGCAGTATTTT. The variable domain in full, with the rest retrieved from reference TRBV5-1 and TRBJ2-3, is KAGVTQTPRYLIKTRGQQVTLSCSPISGHRSVSWYQQTPGQGLQFLFEYFSETQRNKGNFPGRFSGRQFSNSRSEMNVSTLELGDSALYLCASSTGHYTDTQYFGPGTRLTVL.

The chain employs TRBV18 and TRBJ2-3; D not certain. The germline gives CDR1 KGHSH, CDR2 LQKENI. V lost 3 bases to trimming and J lost 6 bases, with 13 bases between them. This CDR3 contains 14 residues. The chain's CDR3 is CASSPAGIKDTQYF. As DNA, the CDR3 is TGTGCCAGCTCACCGGCAGGTATCAAGGATACGCAGTATTTT.

The chain uses TRBV18 and TRBJ1-5, with 9 bases lining up with TRBD1. After removal of 8 bases from V and 7 bases from J, the junction contained 9 bases not matched to a gene. The CDR3 sequence is 14 residues long. CDR1 is KGHSH, CDR2 LQKENI, per germline. CDR3 in amino acids: CASRQGGLGQPQHF. The CDR3, as DNA: TGTGCCAGCCGACAGGGGGGATTAGGGCAGCCCCAGCATTTT.

V usage is TRBV7-9 and J usage is TRBJ1-6; D is possibly TRBD1 (5 bases). Between the trimmed V and J ends, which lost 0 bases and 3 bases, there was a span of 15 bases. The CDR3 length is 18 residues. Germline CDR1 reads SEHNR; CDR2 reads FQNEAQ (reference sequence). The chain's CDR3 is CASSLATDTEGYNSPLHF. DNA for the CDR3: TGTGCCAGCAGCTTAGCCACGGACACCGAAGGCTATAATTCACCCCTCCACTTT.

This clone was counted a few times. This chain links TRBV11-2 with TRBJ1-1; D ambiguous. Germline V gene sequence: CDR1 SGHAT, CDR2 FQNNGV. V was clipped by 2 bases and J by 0 bases, with 13 bases between them. The CDR3 covers 16 residues. The CDR3 sequence: CASSLRLPAMNTEAFF. The CDR3 nucleotides read TGTGCCAGCAGCTTAAGACTCCCAGCCATGAACACTGAAGCTTTCTTT.

The V and J genes are TRBV27 and TRBJ2-7; possibly TRBD1 for D (5 bases). Trimming shortened V by 5 bases and J by 5 bases, and 13 bases separated the two germline ends. The germline gives CDR1 MNHEY, CDR2 SMNVEV (reference sequence). The CDR3 loop spans 13 amino acids. The CDR3 spells CASSRAGFHEQYF. The DNA for the CDR3 is TGTGCCAGCAGTCGGGCAGGGTTCCACGAGCAGTACTTC.

This chain connects TRBV28 to TRBJ2-7; 9 nucleotides agree with TRBD1. The V gene end was trimmed by 6 bases and the J gene end by 3 bases; junction bases not matched to a gene: 9. The CDR3 consists of 15 residues. Germline V lookup: CDR1 MDHEN, CDR2 SYDVKM. The CDR3 sequence: CASSLTGGIVYEQYF. The CDR3 nucleotides read TGTGCCAGCAGCTTGACAGGGGGTATCGTCTACGAGCAGTACTTC.